The clone carrying this T cell receptor beta chain was counted ten times or more. Its antigen is not identified. TCRdb analysed the reads with MiXCR anew, one entry per CDR3 protein. Of hundreds of thousands of distinct CDR3 sequences listed, 30% to 40% were seen once; the top ten hold under 15%. This specimen comes from a study of T cell repertoires in cytomegalovirus infection. Study in general: Use of recently identified HLA-C-restricted and well-studied HLA-B-restricted CMV epitopes was part of the study. Findings of the study overall: Summed public TCR beta family frequency identified CMV carriers bearing the relevant HLA. HLA-C-restricted CMV clonotypes gave the most frequent clonotype in two of eight donors.

V shed 4 bases and J shed 7 bases, with 17 bases lying between them. This CDR3 has 16 residues. The germline gives CDR1 LGHNA, CDR2 YNFKEQ. This chain links TRBV4-2 with TRBJ1-6, with D tentatively TRBD1 (5 bases). The receptor comes from a human donor in good health (CMV status not recorded). Some clones in this sample may be carry-over from other donors' samples. This sample comprised cultured CD8+ T cells from PBMCs, obtained from culture after CMV antigen stimulation. Here the CDR3 DNA reads TGTGCCAGCAGCCCTCGCGCCCAGGGAGGGAATTCACCCCTCCACTTT. This sequence encodes CASSPRAQGGNSPLHF.